Reported below is one TCR beta chain. The sample comes from a study of blood T cell repertoires in COVID-19. About the research overall: Collection of acute and convalescent COVID-19 samples took place in the United States, Italy and Spain. The analysed material was cDNA or gDNA that came from T cells, B-cell-depleted T cells, or PBMCs.

Authors' processing steps: The assay estimated nucleated cells by amplifying reference gene primers. Repertoires were generated with immunoSEQ multiplex PCR, while TCRdb's copy carries only in-frame clones and drops some. D and trimming come from the DNA, and the V and J calls and clone size come from that table. The table has about 84,000 clones, about 80% seen once. The receptor was isolated from a man between 50 and 59 years old with active or convalescent COVID-19. Sequenced: peripheral blood.

In DNA, the CDR3 is TGTGCCAGTAGTCCGAGTAGCCTGAACACCGGGGAGCTGTTTTTT. Protein product: CASSPSSLNTGELFF. The chain is built from TRBV19 and TRBJ2-2, with no clear D. The CDR3 runs 15 residues. V was cut by 5 bases and J by 1 base, with 11 bases left in between. In germline, CDR1 is LNHDA, CDR2 SQIVND (reference sequence).